The clone carrying this T cell receptor beta chain was detected only once. Its matching antigen is unknown. The length of the CDR3 is 15 residues. V trimming: 3 bases; J trimming: 7 bases; junction bases outside the gene matches: 10. Germline loops: CDR1 SGHTA, CDR2 FQGNSA. TCRdb independently ran MiXCR on the 5' RACE reads; one entry per CDR3 protein. The data contain 550,000 to 700,000 distinct CDR3 sequences, approximately 9.6% of them singletons. The record originates from a study of identical twins. Notes on the study in general: Models underestimated how often monozygotic twins shared out-of-frame TCR alpha.

The data also belong to a second study, concerning yellow fever vaccine responses in identical twins.

The chain carries TRBV7-2 and TRBJ2-7; TRBD1 matches at 9 bases. Sequencing input: PBMCs. The source is a woman in her late teens or twenties in good health. CDR3 bases: TGTGCCAGCAGCTTCAGCGGACAGGGGTCAGTTGAGCAGTACTTC. Encoded protein: CASSFSGQGSVEQYF.